This TCR beta chain was observed in a study of shared clonotypes between healthy human individuals. CDR3 length: 13 residues. The germline V gene encodes CDR1 SQVTM and CDR2 ANQGSEA. With respect to this clone: This likely traces to a read error, being one base from a far larger clone.

Produced via immunoSEQ multiplex PCR; TCRdb's table is partial and in-frame only. The repertoire holds fewer than 700,000 clones, with about 80% as singletons. Material: PBMCs. The TCR sequence derives from a woman between 40 and 50 years old in good health. Some clones in this sample may be carry-over from other donors' samples. V gene TRBV29-1 combines with J gene TRBJ1-1; D not certain. DNA of the CDR3: TGCAGCGTTAAGAGGTCAACGAACACTGAAGATTTCTTT. Its translation: CSVKRSTNTEDFF.